The present T cell receptor (beta chain) was sequenced within a study of cytomegalovirus exposure and HLA in healthy donors. Findings of the study overall: Later work showed greater clonal expansion in HLA-associated TCR beta chains than in equally common others. A likely sequencing artifact accounted for one observed cluster of highly shared sequence variants.

For this clone: What it binds is unknown.

13 Jbeta primers and 60 Vbeta primers were used for the PCR. Sequencing used immunoSEQ multiplex PCR; TCRdb keeps in-frame clones, though not all of them. Of 65,000 to 85,000 clones listed, under 85% were seen once; the top ten hold 8% to 9%. The V gene's germline CDR1 is LNHDA and CDR2 SQIVND (reference sequence). V lost 0 bases, J lost 7 bases, and 10 bases lay in between. The CDR3 is 14 residues long. The TCR was taken from a woman aged 40 to 55 in good health and CMV-seropositive. This chain uses TRBV19 with TRBJ2-4; D is perhaps TRBD2 (6 bases). Input material: PBMCs. CDR3 sequence reads: CASSIEVRGNIQYF. The CDR3 DNA sequence: TGTGCCAGTAGTATAGAGGTTCGGGGGAACATTCAGTACTTC.